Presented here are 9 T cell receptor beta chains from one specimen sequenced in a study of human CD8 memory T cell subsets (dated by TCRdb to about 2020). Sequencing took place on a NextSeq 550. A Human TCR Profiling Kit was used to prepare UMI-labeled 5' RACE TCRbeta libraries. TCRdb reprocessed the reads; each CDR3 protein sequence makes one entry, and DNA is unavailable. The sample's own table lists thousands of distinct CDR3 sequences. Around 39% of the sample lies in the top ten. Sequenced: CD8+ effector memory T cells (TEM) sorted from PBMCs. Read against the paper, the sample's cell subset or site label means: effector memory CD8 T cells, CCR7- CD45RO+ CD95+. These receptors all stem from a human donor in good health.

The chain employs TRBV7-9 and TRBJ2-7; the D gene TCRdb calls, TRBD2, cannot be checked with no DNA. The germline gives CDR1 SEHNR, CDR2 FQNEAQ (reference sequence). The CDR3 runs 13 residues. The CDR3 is CASSPTTAAQQYF.

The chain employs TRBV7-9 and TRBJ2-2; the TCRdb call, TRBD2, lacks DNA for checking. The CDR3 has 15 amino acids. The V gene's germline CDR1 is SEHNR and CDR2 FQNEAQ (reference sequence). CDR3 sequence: CASSTSGGVTGELFF.

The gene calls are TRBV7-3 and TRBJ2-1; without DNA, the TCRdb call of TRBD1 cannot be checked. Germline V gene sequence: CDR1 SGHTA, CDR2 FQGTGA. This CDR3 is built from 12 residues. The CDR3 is CASSYGQGEQFF.

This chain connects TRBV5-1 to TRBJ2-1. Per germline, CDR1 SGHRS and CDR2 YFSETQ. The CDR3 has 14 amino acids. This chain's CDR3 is CASSLASEYNEQFF.

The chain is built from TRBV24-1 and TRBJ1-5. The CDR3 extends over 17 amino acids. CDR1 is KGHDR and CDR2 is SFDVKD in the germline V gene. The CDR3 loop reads CATPPDSRGASNQPQHF.

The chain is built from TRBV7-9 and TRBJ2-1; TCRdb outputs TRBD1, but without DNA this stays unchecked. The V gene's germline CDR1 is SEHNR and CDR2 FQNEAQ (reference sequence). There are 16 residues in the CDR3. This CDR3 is CASSPGTASSYNEQFF.

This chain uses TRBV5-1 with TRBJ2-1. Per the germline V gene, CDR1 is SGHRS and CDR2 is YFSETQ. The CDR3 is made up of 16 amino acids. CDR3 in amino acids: CASSARHSSSYNEQFF.

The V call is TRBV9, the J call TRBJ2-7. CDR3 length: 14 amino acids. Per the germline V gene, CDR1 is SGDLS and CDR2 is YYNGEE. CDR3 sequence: CASSVGVSSYEQYF.

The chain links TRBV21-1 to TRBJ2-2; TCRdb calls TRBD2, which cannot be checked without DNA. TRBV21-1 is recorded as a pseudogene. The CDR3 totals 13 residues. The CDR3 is CASSGRAPGELFF.